These 20 T cell receptor beta chains came from one sample sequenced in a study of blood T cell repertoires in COVID-19. TCRdb's table, derived via immunoSEQ multiplex PCR, lists solely in-frame clones and lacks some. Among about 110,000 clones listed, around four fifths were seen once. The sequenced sample was peripheral blood. The receptor set was obtained from a woman in her 70s with acute or convalescent COVID-19.

This clone was recorded only once. CDR3 region: CASSEAPRVGETQYF. Here the CDR3 DNA reads TGTGCCAGCAGTGAAGCGCCCAGGGTAGGGGAGACCCAGTACTTC. The J gene is TRBJ2-5, the V gene TRBV6-1, with D perhaps matching TRBD1 (5 bases). Trimming took 0 bases from V and 5 from J, leaving 13 bases between them. CDR3 length: 15 residues. Germline assignment: CDR1 MNHNS and CDR2 SASEGT.

This chain connects TRBV30 to TRBJ1-2; unclear D gene. Germline V gene sequence: CDR1 GTSNPN, CDR2 SVGIG (reference sequence). Trimming stripped 0 bases from V and 7 bases from J, with 15 bases between. The CDR3 has 14 residues. CDR3 nucleotides: TGTGCCTGGAGTGTGGGCCCAAGCTCCCGTGGCTACACCTTC. Protein product: CAWSVGPSSRGYTF.

The CDR3 DNA reads as TGTGCCAGCAGTTTAGGTGGGGGGGCTAATGAAAAACTGTTTTTT. This translates into CASSLGGGANEKLFF. The J gene is TRBJ1-4, the V gene TRBV28, with a tentative D call TRBD1 (5 bases). Trimming took off 2 bases at V and 3 bases at J, with 10 bases between the two ends. This CDR3 contains 15 residues. Germline CDR1 and CDR2: MDHEN and SYDVKM.

The J gene is TRBJ1-2, the V gene TRBV15; no clear D. CDR1 and CDR2 (germline): LNHNV, YYDKDF (reference sequence). The CDR3 is 14 amino acids. V was pared by 3 bases and J by 5 bases, with 13 bases between. CDR3 sequence reads: CATSRIGETYGYTF. CDR3 bases: TGTGCCACCAGCAGGATTGGGGAGACGTATGGCTACACCTTC.

The genes are TRBV2 and TRBJ1-5; 8 bases line up with TRBD1. Losses at the gene ends were 6 bases for V and 6 bases for J; bases not matched to a gene: 7. CDR3 length equals 14 residues. Germline V CDR1 and CDR2: SNHLY, FYNNEI. The CDR3 loop reads CASSPTGGTQPQHF. In nucleotides, the CDR3 is TGTGCCAGCAGCCCAACAGGGGGGACTCAGCCCCAGCATTTT.

This chain connects TRBV4-3 to TRBJ1-1; no reliable D call. The CDR3 is made up of 15 amino acids. The germline V gene encodes CDR1 LGHNA and CDR2 YSLEER. The V and J ends lost 2 bases and 0 bases respectively, with 10 bases between them. The CDR3, as DNA: TGCGCCAGCAGCCAACATATAGCCATGAACACTGAAGCTTTCTTT. Protein product: CASSQHIAMNTEAFF.

V and J are TRBV7-2 and TRBJ1-2, with 7 bases fitting TRBD1. Germline V gene sequence: CDR1 SGHTA, CDR2 FQGNSA. The trim removed 1 base at V and 4 bases at J, leaving 3 bases unmatched. The CDR3 covers 14 residues. The CDR3 region is CASSLDRGTYGYTF. The CDR3 region has the DNA TGTGCCAGCAGCTTAGACAGGGGAACCTATGGCTACACCTTC.

In its sample, this clone was seen a few times. V is TRBV5-1 and J is TRBJ1-3, with D perhaps matching TRBD1 (6 bases). The V and J ends lost 3 bases and 0 bases respectively, with 7 bases between them. The CDR3 loop spans 14 amino acids. CDR1 is SGHRS, CDR2 YFSETQ, per germline. CDR3 in amino acids: CASSWDNSGNTIYF. The CDR3 DNA reads as TGCGCCAGCAGCTGGGACAACTCTGGAAACACCATATATTTT.

This clone was observed once. This chain uses TRBV11-2 with TRBJ1-6; possibly TRBD1 for D (5 bases). With 2 bases removed from V and 5 bases from J, the gap between germline ends came to 13 bases. The V gene's germline CDR1 is SGHAT and CDR2 FQNNGV. CDR3 length: 16 residues. Written as DNA, the CDR3 is TGTGCCAGCAGCTTAAGGGGTGGGGGGAATAATTCACCCCTCCACTTT. This gives the protein CASSLRGGGNNSPLHF.

The V and J genes are TRBV10-3 and TRBJ1-1; TRBD1 matches 8 bases. CDR1 is ENHRY, CDR2 SYGVKD, per germline. Trimming removed 0 bases from V and 1 base from J; junction bases left unmatched: 1. This CDR3 has 15 residues. CDR3 coding DNA: TGTGCCATCAGTGAGTCGGACAGGGAGAACACTGAAGCTTTCTTT. It is translated as CAISESDRENTEAFF.

The chain is built from TRBV7-9 and TRBJ1-5; TRBD1 agrees at 8 bases. The V and J ends lost 5 bases and 6 bases, in that order; junction bases with no gene match: 9. The CDR3 has 15 amino acids. In germline, CDR1 is SEHNR, CDR2 FQNEAQ (reference sequence). The CDR3 sequence: CASSPAGGEGQPQHF. The DNA of the CDR3 is TGTGCCAGCAGCCCAGCAGGGGGCGAGGGTCAGCCCCAGCATTTT.

The chain is built from TRBV14 and TRBJ1-1; D gene unclear. Germline lookup yields CDR1 SGHDN and CDR2 FVKESK. Trimming took 2 bases from V and 0 from J, leaving 16 bases between them. The CDR3 contains 17 residues. For the CDR3, the DNA is TGTGCCAGCAGCCAAATCCCGGGAGCAGGAATGAACACTGAAGCTTTCTTT. Translated: CASSQIPGAGMNTEAFF.

The gene calls are TRBV30 and TRBJ1-1; D is perhaps TRBD1 (5 bases). Trimming left V 0 bases short and J 11 bases short, with 19 bases between. CDR1 is GTSNPN, CDR2 SVGIG, per germline (reference sequence). The CDR3 spans 14 residues. The CDR3 spells CAWSVEWQEKGAFF. Here the CDR3 DNA reads TGTGCCTGGAGTGTAGAGTGGCAGGAAAAGGGGGCTTTCTTT.

This chain uses TRBV15 with TRBJ1-6; 7 bases map to TRBD1. V shed 0 bases, J shed 7 bases, and the junction held 9 bases outside the gene matches. The CDR3 contains 17 residues. The germline gives CDR1 LNHNV, CDR2 YYDKDF (reference sequence). This CDR3 is CATSRERTGQRNSPLHF. CDR3 in DNA: TGTGCCACCAGCAGAGAGAGGACAGGACAGAGGAATTCACCCCTCCACTTT.

V usage is TRBV5-1 and J usage is TRBJ2-1; 7 nucleotides align to TRBD2. Germline V gives CDR1 SGHRS, CDR2 YFSETQ. The CDR3 runs to 16 residues. V lost 5 bases, J lost 4 bases, and 12 bases stayed unmatched. The CDR3 nucleotides read TGCGCCAGCAGTCCCGGCGTGGCTAGCGGATACAATGAGCAGTTCTTC. Its protein product is CASSPGVASGYNEQFF.

In the case of this clone: The junction and the germline gene differ at one end; a read error may be behind it. The chain employs TRBV7-7 and TRBJ1-5; TRBD1 matches at 7 bases. This CDR3 contains 15 residues. Germline V gene sequence: CDR1 SSHAT, CDR2 FNYEAQ (reference sequence). CDR3 region: CASTPRGESNQPQHF. CDR3 sequence (DNA): TGTGCTAGCACACCCAGGGGGGAGAGCAATCAGCCCCAGCATTTT.

The chain couples TRBV5-1 to TRBJ2-3; possible D gene TRBD2, 6 bases. Germline loops: CDR1 SGHRS, CDR2 YFSETQ. V was shortened by 2 bases and J by 3 bases, with 16 bases between the two germline ends. The CDR3 has 16 residues. CDR3 in amino acids: CASSLGRGVGTDTQYF. CDR3 sequence (DNA): TGCGCCAGCAGCTTAGGGCGGGGCGTTGGTACAGATACGCAGTATTTT. The full variable domain, in which reference TRBV5-1 and TRBJ2-3 provide the parts outside the CDR3, is KAGVTQTPRYLIKTRGQQVTLSCSPISGHRSVSWYQQTPGQGLQFLFEYFSETQRNKGNFPGRFSGRQFSNSRSEMNVSTLELGDSALYLCASSLGRGVGTDTQYFGPGTRLTVL.

The chain joins TRBV6-6 to TRBJ2-7, with unresolved D. The germline V gene has CDR1 MNHNY and CDR2 SVGAGI (reference sequence). The CDR3 runs 11 residues. The ends were cut back, 5 bases at V and 3 bases at J, with 5 bases in the middle. The CDR3 loop is CASSPNYEQYF. The CDR3 DNA reads TGTGCCAGCAGTCCAAACTACGAGCAGTACTTC.

V and J are TRBV7-3 and TRBJ2-7; TRBD1 might be the D (5 bases). Germline CDR1 SGHTA, CDR2 FQGTGA. V lost 1 base, J lost 4 bases, and 14 bases lay in between. CDR3 length: 15 amino acids. For the CDR3, the DNA is TGTGCCAGCAGCTTAAGTACAGGCAAAGGTTACGAGCAGTACTTC. It is translated as CASSLSTGKGYEQYF.

This chain joins TRBV5-1 and TRBJ1-2, with D possibly being TRBD1 (6 bases). The CDR3 length is 12 residues. Per the germline V gene, CDR1 is SGHRS and CDR2 is YFSETQ. V was cut by 7 bases and J by 8 bases, with 15 bases left in between. CDR3 region: CASGSGAEGYTF. The CDR3 DNA reads as TGCGCCAGCGGCTCAGGGGCGGAGGGCTACACCTTC.